These T cell receptor beta chains were read from a single sample in a study of OX40 agonist ivuxolimab in advanced cancers. TCRdb's table, derived via immunoSEQ multiplex PCR, lists solely in-frame clones and lacks some. Found here are roughly 70,000 clones, roughly 86% of them singletons; the top ten hold approximately 6.9%. The specimen comprised CD4+ or CD8+ T cells sorted from blood, sampled in a trial of the OX40 agonist ivuxolimab. Every receptor here comes from an adult with an advanced solid tumor such as melanoma, head and neck, liver or kidney cancer. Both conserved end residues are part of each CDR3. The order of the fields is V gene, D gene, clone size, J gene, CDR3 protein, CDR3 DNA. D genes are given only for firm matches. Clone size is shown for a subset of rows, as once, few, many or a class of expanded clone.

v_gene: TRBV4-1
d_gene: NA
abundance: NA
j_gene: TRBJ1-5
CDR3aa: CASSQDGQGHQPQHF
CDR3nt: TGCGCCAGCAGCCAAGATGGTCAGGGACATCAGCCCCAGCATTTT

v_gene: TRBV7-2
d_gene: NA
abundance: once
j_gene: TRBJ1-2
CDR3aa: CASSFAGWGYTF
CDR3nt: TGTGCCAGCAGCTTTGCGGGGTGGGGCTACACCTTC

v_gene: TRBV2
d_gene: NA
abundance: NA
j_gene: TRBJ2-7
CDR3aa: CASSPRQISYLRYEQYF
CDR3nt: TGTGCCAGCAGCCCCCGGCAGATAAGCTACCTAAGGTACGAGCAGTACTTC

v_gene: TRBV7-5
d_gene: NA
abundance: NA
j_gene: TRBJ2-7
CDR3aa: CARSLAGNYEQYF
CDR3nt: TGTGCCAGAAGCTTGGCGGGAAACTACGAGCAGTACTTC

v_gene: TRBV15
d_gene: NA
abundance: NA
j_gene: TRBJ2-6
CDR3aa: CATSRDPLTGANVLTF
CDR3nt: TGTGCCACCAGCAGAGATCCACTTACTGGGGCCAACGTCCTGACTTTC

v_gene: TRBV7-3
d_gene: NA
abundance: NA
j_gene: TRBJ2-7
CDR3aa: CASSLTEVHEQYF
CDR3nt: TGTGCCAGCAGCTTAACGGAGGTCCACGAGCAGTACTTC

v_gene: TRBV27
d_gene: NA
abundance: NA
j_gene: TRBJ2-6
CDR3aa: CATMNLGTGANVLTF
CDR3nt: TGTGCCACCATGAACTTGGGAACTGGGGCCAACGTCCTGACTTTC

v_gene: TRBV6-1
d_gene: TRBD2
abundance: NA
j_gene: TRBJ2-7
CDR3aa: CASSPLGTSYGQYF
CDR3nt: TGTGCCAGCAGTCCCTTAGGGACTAGCTACGGGCAGTACTTC

v_gene: TRBV4-3
d_gene: NA
abundance: NA
j_gene: TRBJ1-3
CDR3aa: CASSQVAKGVGNTIYF
CDR3nt: TGCGCCAGCAGCCAAGTGGCCAAAGGCGTCGGAAACACCATATATTTT

v_gene: TRBV18
d_gene: NA
abundance: NA
j_gene: TRBJ1-5
CDR3aa: CASSPGPLVGQPQHF
CDR3nt: TGTGCCAGCTCACCCGGACCCCTGGTGGGTCAGCCCCAGCATTTT

v_gene: TRBV28
d_gene: NA
abundance: NA
j_gene: TRBJ1-2
CDR3aa: CASSLAVTNYGYTF
CDR3nt: TGTGCCAGCAGTTTGGCGGTAACTAACTATGGCTACACCTTC

v_gene: TRBV2
d_gene: TRBD1
abundance: NA
j_gene: TRBJ1-4
CDR3aa: CASSEVQGDEKLFF
CDR3nt: TGTGCCAGCAGTGAAGTTCAGGGGGATGAAAAACTGTTTTTT

v_gene: TRBV11-3
d_gene: NA
abundance: NA
j_gene: TRBJ2-2
CDR3aa: CASSPTYDYTGELFF
CDR3nt: TGTGCCAGCAGCCCCACCTATGATTACACCGGGGAGCTGTTTTTT

v_gene: TRBV6-1
d_gene: NA
abundance: NA
j_gene: TRBJ2-7
CDR3aa: CASTRGRQYEQYF
CDR3nt: TGTGCCAGCACCCGAGGGCGGCAGTACGAGCAGTACTTC

v_gene: TRBV7-8
d_gene: NA
abundance: NA
j_gene: TRBJ1-1
CDR3aa: CASSLARAGFGDTEAFF
CDR3nt: TGTGCCAGCAGCTTAGCTAGGGCAGGGTTCGGTGACACTGAAGCTTTCTTT

v_gene: TRBV10-3
d_gene: NA
abundance: NA
j_gene: TRBJ2-1
CDR3aa: CAITGQYNEQFF
CDR3nt: TGTGCCATCACCGGACAGTACAATGAGCAGTTCTTC

v_gene: TRBV7-3
d_gene: NA
abundance: NA
j_gene: TRBJ2-5
CDR3aa: CASSLQETQYF
CDR3nt: TGTGCCAGCAGCTTACAAGAGACCCAGTACTTC

v_gene: TRBV7-3
d_gene: NA
abundance: many
j_gene: TRBJ2-7
CDR3aa: CASSFDILEQYF
CDR3nt: TGTGCCAGCAGCTTTGACATCCTAGAGCAGTACTTC

v_gene: TRBV10-3
d_gene: TRBD1
abundance: NA
j_gene: TRBJ1-1
CDR3aa: CAIRIQGADTEAFF
CDR3nt: TGTGCCATCAGAATACAGGGGGCGGACACTGAAGCTTTCTTT

v_gene: TRBV6-5
d_gene: TRBD1
abundance: NA
j_gene: TRBJ1-5
CDR3aa: CASSRTGGQPQHF
CDR3nt: TGTGCCAGCAGTAGGACAGGCGGACAGCCCCAGCATTTT

v_gene: TRBV7-9
d_gene: TRBD1
abundance: NA
j_gene: TRBJ1-1
CDR3aa: CASSFGTGGFRLNTEAFF
CDR3nt: TGTGCCAGCAGCTTCGGGACAGGGGGTTTTCGGTTGAACACTGAAGCTTTCTTT

v_gene: TRBV15
d_gene: TRBD2
abundance: NA
j_gene: TRBJ2-7
CDR3aa: CATSRVAGGSYEQYF
CDR3nt: TGTGCCACCAGCAGAGTAGCGGGGGGTTCCTACGAGCAGTACTTC

v_gene: TRBV6-6
d_gene: TRBD2
abundance: NA
j_gene: TRBJ2-2
CDR3aa: CASNARGGDTGELFF
CDR3nt: TGTGCCAGCAACGCACGGGGAGGGGACACCGGGGAGCTGTTTTTT

v_gene: TRBV19
d_gene: TRBD1
abundance: once
j_gene: TRBJ1-4
CDR3aa: CASSDRDRGREKLFF
CDR3nt: TGTGCCAGTAGTGACCGGGACAGGGGTAGGGAAAAACTGTTTTTT

v_gene: TRBV6-6
d_gene: TRBD2
abundance: NA
j_gene: TRBJ2-5
CDR3aa: CASSQGLAGARETQYF
CDR3nt: TGTGCCAGCAGCCAGGGACTAGCGGGAGCCAGGGAGACCCAGTACTTC

v_gene: TRBV11-2
d_gene: NA
abundance: NA
j_gene: TRBJ1-5
CDR3aa: CASTVAPGKSNQPQHF
CDR3nt: TGTGCCAGCACCGTAGCCCCGGGGAAGAGCAATCAGCCCCAGCATTTT

v_gene: TRBV19
d_gene: NA
abundance: NA
j_gene: TRBJ2-1
CDR3aa: CASSLPGNPNGEQFF
CDR3nt: TGTGCCAGTAGTCTTCCGGGAAACCCTAATGGTGAGCAGTTCTTC

v_gene: TRBV11-2
d_gene: NA
abundance: NA
j_gene: TRBJ1-6
CDR3aa: CASSLSGSPLHF
CDR3nt: TGTGCCAGCAGCTTATCCGGTTCACCCCTCCACTTT

v_gene: TRBV5-4
d_gene: NA
abundance: few
j_gene: TRBJ1-1
CDR3aa: CASSLWGEAFF
CDR3nt: TGTGCCAGCAGCTTATGGGGTGAAGCTTTCTTT

v_gene: TRBV18
d_gene: NA
abundance: few
j_gene: TRBJ1-2
CDR3aa: CASSPDSGRYGYTF
CDR3nt: TGTGCCAGCTCACCAGATTCGGGCCGCTATGGCTACACCTTC

v_gene: TRBV6-5
d_gene: NA
abundance: NA
j_gene: TRBJ2-7
CDR3aa: CASSSKPGGAYEQYF
CDR3nt: TGTGCCAGCAGTTCGAAACCAGGGGGGGCCTACGAGCAGTACTTC

v_gene: TRBV7-3
d_gene: NA
abundance: NA
j_gene: TRBJ2-7
CDR3aa: CASNPRLGVVYEQYF
CDR3nt: TGTGCCAGCAACCCCCGGTTGGGGGTTGTCTACGAGCAGTACTTC

v_gene: TRBV28
d_gene: NA
abundance: few
j_gene: TRBJ1-1
CDR3aa: CASSLQTEAFF
CDR3nt: TGTGCCAGCAGTTTGCAGACTGAAGCTTTCTTT

v_gene: TRBV2
d_gene: NA
abundance: NA
j_gene: TRBJ2-3
CDR3aa: CASRVSDTQYF
CDR3nt: TGTGCCAGCAGGGTCTCAGATACGCAGTATTTT

v_gene: TRBV4-3
d_gene: NA
abundance: NA
j_gene: TRBJ2-2
CDR3aa: CASSRLLLAPNTGELFF
CDR3nt: TGCGCCAGCAGCCGGTTACTTCTAGCGCCTAACACCGGGGAGCTGTTTTTT

v_gene: TRBV5-1
d_gene: NA
abundance: NA
j_gene: TRBJ1-4
CDR3aa: CASSAQKGGSEKLFF
CDR3nt: TGCGCCAGCAGCGCCCAAAAGGGAGGTTCCGAAAAACTGTTTTTT

v_gene: TRBV6-6
d_gene: TRBD1
abundance: NA
j_gene: TRBJ2-2
CDR3aa: CASSDRGPGELFF
CDR3nt: TGTGCCAGCAGCGACAGGGGACCCGGGGAGCTGTTTTTT

v_gene: TRBV6-5
d_gene: TRBD1
abundance: NA
j_gene: TRBJ2-7
CDR3aa: CATRGTRRNYEQYF
CDR3nt: TGTGCCACCAGGGGGACAAGAAGGAATTACGAGCAGTACTTC

v_gene: TRBV4-2
d_gene: NA
abundance: NA
j_gene: TRBJ2-7
CDR3aa: CASSQDIKAGYEQYF
CDR3nt: TGTGCCAGCAGCCAAGATATCAAAGCGGGCTACGAGCAGTACTTC

v_gene: TRBV2
d_gene: NA
abundance: NA
j_gene: TRBJ1-1
CDR3aa: CASSSRRISDTEAFF
CDR3nt: TGTGCCAGCAGTTCCCGACGGATTTCGGACACTGAAGCTTTCTTT

v_gene: TRBV5-5
d_gene: TRBD1
abundance: NA
j_gene: TRBJ1-2
CDR3aa: CASSRQGAGGYTF
CDR3nt: TGTGCCAGCAGCCGACAGGGGGCGGGGGGCTACACCTTC

v_gene: TRBV7-9
d_gene: NA
abundance: NA
j_gene: TRBJ2-7
CDR3aa: CASSFGTSRDEQYF
CDR3nt: TGTGCCAGCAGCTTCGGGACGTCAAGAGACGAGCAGTACTTC

v_gene: TRBV2
d_gene: NA
abundance: NA
j_gene: TRBJ1-2
CDR3aa: CASRNPNSLILRQDGYTF
CDR3nt: TGTGCCAGCAGGAACCCGAATTCCCTCATATTAAGACAGGACGGCTACACCTTC

v_gene: TRBV7-9
d_gene: NA
abundance: NA
j_gene: TRBJ2-7
CDR3aa: CASRSDGYEQYF
CDR3nt: TGTGCCAGCAGATCGGACGGCTACGAGCAGTACTTC

v_gene: TRBV11-2
d_gene: NA
abundance: NA
j_gene: TRBJ2-1
CDR3aa: CASSTLSLDIEQFF
CDR3nt: TGTGCCAGCAGCACCCTTTCCCTCGACATTGAGCAGTTCTTC

v_gene: TRBV6-5
d_gene: NA
abundance: NA
j_gene: TRBJ1-2
CDR3aa: CASTRTVNPNYGYTF
CDR3nt: TGTGCCAGCACACGGACAGTGAATCCTAACTATGGCTACACCTTC

v_gene: TRBV5-6
d_gene: NA
abundance: NA
j_gene: TRBJ2-3
CDR3aa: CASRRTATDTQYF
CDR3nt: TGTGCCAGCAGAAGGACCGCCACAGATACGCAGTATTTT

v_gene: TRBV14
d_gene: NA
abundance: NA
j_gene: TRBJ1-1
CDR3aa: CASSPTRQANTEAFF
CDR3nt: TGTGCCAGCAGCCCGACCCGACAGGCGAACACTGAAGCTTTCTTT

v_gene: TRBV30
d_gene: NA
abundance: NA
j_gene: TRBJ2-2
CDR3aa: CAWMRMITGELFF
CDR3nt: TGTGCCTGGATGAGGATGATTACCGGGGAGCTGTTTTTT

v_gene: TRBV5-1
d_gene: NA
abundance: once
j_gene: TRBJ1-6
CDR3aa: CASSLEGGRNSPLHF
CDR3nt: TGCGCCAGCAGCTTGGAGGGGGGCCGGAATTCACCCCTCCACTTT

v_gene: TRBV11-3
d_gene: TRBD1
abundance: medium-sized
j_gene: TRBJ1-1
CDR3aa: CASSSRTGGNTEAFF
CDR3nt: TGTGCCAGCAGCTCCCGGACAGGGGGGAACACTGAAGCTTTCTTT

v_gene: TRBV9
d_gene: TRBD1
abundance: few
j_gene: TRBJ1-2
CDR3aa: CASSVAPQGGANGYTF
CDR3nt: TGTGCCAGCAGCGTAGCGCCACAGGGGGGGGCGAATGGCTACACCTTC

v_gene: TRBV6-5
d_gene: NA
abundance: once
j_gene: TRBJ1-5
CDR3aa: CASSRGWGINQPQHF
CDR3nt: TGTGCCAGCAGTCGAGGGTGGGGAATCAATCAGCCCCAGCATTTT